This T cell receptor beta chain was found in a study of vaccination effects on CD4 cells after COVID-19. Findings of the study overall: By a late point after vaccination, infection- and vaccine-induced clones had shrunk markedly through clonal contraction. Early post-infection timepoints were missing from the study, which also had few convalescent patients.

Method: immunoSEQ multiplex PCR; TCRdb's copy keeps in-frame clones and lacks some. The table lists fewer than 80,000 clones, around two thirds of them singletons. ViraFEST expansion of antigen-specific CD4+ T cells with viral peptide pools preceded sequencing. Culture proceeded for more than nine days, and CD4+ T cells were then isolated. It was two doses of either the BNT162b2 or mRNA-1273 vaccine that participants received. On both days 3 and 7, half of the culture medium was replaced with IL-2 medium. This CDR3 comprises 15 residues. Looked up from germline, CDR1 is SGHRS and CDR2 is YFSETQ. V shed 7 bases and J 8 bases; nucleotides not matched to a gene: 14. In the case of this clone: The target antigen is unknown.

The chain employs TRBV5-1 and TRBJ1-4; the match to TRBD1 covers 7 bases. Sequencing used CD4+ T cells from PBMCs cultured with HCoV-229E spike peptides, obtained after COVID-19 vaccination. The TCR originated in a human donor who received a COVID-19 vaccine. DNA for the CDR3: TGCGCCAGCTCCTCGGCAGGGGGAGTTGGAGAAAAACTGTTTTTT. Protein: CASSSAGGVGEKLFF.